The 28 T cell receptor beta chains listed next were all sequenced from one sample in a study of blood T cell repertoires in COVID-19. TCRdb's table, derived via immunoSEQ multiplex PCR, lists solely in-frame clones and lacks some. The sample has about 100,000 clones; about 88% are singletons. The material sequenced was peripheral blood. These receptors were taken from a man in his thirties or forties in a cohort sampled during active COVID-19.

V is TRBV11-2 and J is TRBJ1-6; 9 bases match TRBD1. J gave up 9 bases and V 4 bases, and 13 bases lay outside the gene matches. The CDR3 extends over 17 amino acids. Per germline, CDR1 SGHAT and CDR2 FQNNGV. The CDR3 here is CASSSPTGGVRSSPLHF. The CDR3, as DNA: TGTGCCAGCAGCTCCCCGACAGGGGGGGTCCGGAGTTCACCCCTCCACTTT.

The DNA for the CDR3 is TGTGCCAGCAGCCCACTCTCGGCCTACGAGCAGTACTTC. It translates to CASSPLSAYEQYF. The genes are TRBV11-2 and TRBJ2-7; D gene ambiguous. Trimming removed 5 bases at V and 2 bases at J, with 10 bases between. This CDR3 region has 13 residues. In germline, CDR1 is SGHAT, CDR2 FQNNGV.

In this sample, this clone turned up a few times. V usage is TRBV6-1 and J usage is TRBJ2-7; 7 bases match TRBD1. The V gene end was trimmed by 2 bases and the J gene end by 3 bases; junction bases not matched to a gene: 7. The CDR3 is 15 amino acids. Germline CDR1 MNHNS, CDR2 SASEGT. As DNA, the CDR3 is TGTGCCAGCAGTGAAAGACAGGGCGAATACTACGAGCAGTACTTC. This encodes CASSERQGEYYEQYF.

This clone appeared a single time. J is TRBJ1-6 and V is TRBV15; D gene unclear. V lost 1 base and J 5 bases, leaving 9 bases between the germline ends. The CDR3 totals 15 residues. Per germline, CDR1 LNHNV and CDR2 YYDKDF (reference sequence). Here the CDR3 reads CATSRGGSNNSPLHF. Here the CDR3 DNA reads TGTGCCACCAGCAGAGGTGGCAGTAATAATTCACCCCTCCACTTT.

V and J are TRBV7-8 and TRBJ1-6; perhaps TRBD1 as D (6 bases). Trimming removed 1 base at V and 2 bases at J, with 24 bases between. CDR3 length: 21 amino acids. Germline CDR1 is SGHVS and CDR2 is FQNEAQ. The CDR3 sequence: CASSLVRGGSSGATYNSPLHF. The CDR3 DNA sequence: TGTGCCAGCAGCTTAGTCCGAGGTGGCAGCTCAGGGGCGACCTATAATTCACCCCTCCACTTT.

The chain recombines TRBV7-2 with TRBJ1-2, with D uncertain. From germline, CDR1 is SGHTA and CDR2 FQGNSA. The CDR3 extends over 20 amino acids. V dropped 0 bases and J dropped 3 bases, with 26 bases sitting between them. In DNA form, the CDR3 reads TGTGCCAGCAGCTTAGCGACCATGTGGGCAGCGGGTGCCCCTGACTATGGCTACACCTTC. Residues: CASSLATMWAAGAPDYGYTF.

V is TRBV5-4 and J is TRBJ2-3, with 9 bases identical to TRBD2. Germline trimming cut 1 base from V and 2 bases from J; bases unmatched to any gene: 14. Germline lookup yields CDR1 SGHNT and CDR2 YYREEE (reference sequence). The CDR3 is made up of 19 amino acids. CDR3 DNA: TGTGCCAGCAGCTTGCGGGGGAGGATGACTAGCGGATACACAGATACGCAGTATTTT. This gives the protein CASSLRGRMTSGYTDTQYF.

The genes are TRBV24-1 and TRBJ2-2, with 9 bases lining up with TRBD1. Trimming took 7 bases from V and 2 from J; bases not matched to a gene: 10. In germline, CDR1 is KGHDR, CDR2 SFDVKD. The CDR3 contains 17 residues. The CDR3: CATSPEAGQGNTGELFF. The CDR3 bases are TGTGCCACCAGCCCGGAGGCGGGACAGGGTAACACCGGGGAGCTGTTTTTT.

The genes are TRBV6-5 and TRBJ1-3; tentatively, D is TRBD1 (5 bases). With 8 bases removed from V and 1 base from J, the gap between germline ends came to 9 bases. CDR3 length: 13 amino acids. Per the germline V gene, CDR1 is MNHEY and CDR2 is SVGAGI. The CDR3 nucleotides are TGTGCCAGCTTGACAGTTTCTGGAAACACCATATATTTT. Translating gives CASLTVSGNTIYF.

The genes are TRBV5-1 and TRBJ2-3; perhaps TRBD1 as D (5 bases). V shed 0 bases and J shed 3 bases, with 11 bases lying between them. Germline V gene data show CDR1 as SGHRS and CDR2 as YFSETQ. The CDR3 length is 15 residues. The CDR3 nucleotides read TGCGCCAGCAGCTTGGACAGGCCCCCTACAGATACGCAGTATTTT. Translated: CASSLDRPPTDTQYF.

V usage is TRBV11-3 and J usage is TRBJ2-3; D gene uncertain. This CDR3 is 15 amino acids long. CDR1 SGHNT and CDR2 YENEEA come from the germline V gene. The germline V and J ends were trimmed by 5 bases and 5 bases, with 17 bases remaining between them. In nucleotides, the CDR3 is TGTGCCAGCAGCCCCTCCCCGCGGAGTCAAGATACGCAGTATTTT. Protein sequence: CASSPSPRSQDTQYF.

The rearrangement links TRBV6-5 to TRBJ2-3; D is uncertain. The CDR3 is 10 residues long. With 8 bases removed from V and 3 bases from J, the gap between germline ends came to 3 bases. The germline V gene has CDR1 MNHEY and CDR2 SVGAGI. CDR3 in DNA: TGTGCCAGCTCGACAGATACGCAGTATTTT. This gives the protein CASSTDTQYF.

The chain employs TRBV10-3 and TRBJ2-1; no firm D call. Germline assignment: CDR1 ENHRY and CDR2 SYGVKD. The CDR3 is made up of 14 amino acids. V lost 6 bases to trimming and J lost 2 bases, with 11 bases between them. The CDR3 region is CAIRTMKPYNEQFF. The CDR3 nucleotides are TGTGCCATCAGAACCATGAAGCCCTACAATGAGCAGTTCTTC.

The chain has TRBV4-1 and TRBJ1-4, with D perhaps TRBD1 (5 bases). Germline-derived CDR1 and CDR2 are MGHRA and YSYEKL. V was cut by 1 base and J by 4 bases, with 7 bases left in between. This CDR3 is built from 14 residues. This chain's CDR3 is CASSQGTNNEKLFF. The CDR3 coding sequence is TGCGCCAGCAGCCAAGGGACAAATAATGAAAAACTGTTTTTT.

The chain joins TRBV14 to TRBJ2-7, with 8 bases lining up with TRBD1. Trimming at V came to 4 bases and at J to 7 bases, leaving 3 bases not matched to a gene. Looked up from germline, CDR1 is SGHDN and CDR2 is FVKESK. This CDR3 comprises 12 residues. CDR3 amino acids: CASSRGQGEQYF. DNA of the CDR3: TGTGCCAGCAGCCGCGGACAGGGAGAGCAGTACTTC.

The chain couples TRBV11-2 to TRBJ1-1, with D perhaps matching TRBD1 (6 bases). Germline values: CDR1 SGHAT, CDR2 FQNNGV. CDR3 length: 14 amino acids. V dropped 2 bases and J dropped 2 bases, with 9 bases sitting between them. Written as DNA, the CDR3 is TGTGCCAGCAGCTTAAGCAGGGGAAACACTGAAGCTTTCTTT. Encoded protein: CASSLSRGNTEAFF.

This clone was counted once. V gene TRBV10-3 combines with J gene TRBJ2-5; the match to TRBD2 covers 7 bases. Germline V CDR1 and CDR2: ENHRY, SYGVKD. Germline trimming cut 6 bases from V and 5 bases from J; bases unmatched to any gene: 12. This CDR3 has 15 residues. The CDR3 DNA reads as TGTGCCATCAGCCTCGGGGGGACCGCCGGGGAGACCCAGTACTTC. Amino acid sequence: CAISLGGTAGETQYF.

Concerning this clone: At the DNA level, this CDR3 is encoded by other sequences in the same sample as well. This chain links TRBV7-2 with TRBJ2-7; 7 nucleotides agree with TRBD2. CDR3 length equals 11 residues. Germline trimming cut 9 bases from V and 6 bases from J; bases unmatched to any gene: 5. Germline V gene sequence: CDR1 SGHTA, CDR2 FQGNSA. The CDR3 here is CASQTGGEQYF. The DNA of the CDR3 is TGTGCCAGTCAGACGGGGGGCGAGCAGTACTTC.

J is TRBJ2-7 and V is TRBV6-5; D possibly corresponds to TRBD1 (6 bases). The CDR3 totals 15 residues. CDR1 is MNHEY and CDR2 is SVGAGI in the germline V gene. The V gene lost 5 bases and the J gene lost 0 bases, with 14 bases spanning the gap. CDR3 in DNA: TGTGCCAGCAGTCTACAGGGCATTAGCTCCTACGAGCAGTACTTC. Amino acid sequence: CASSLQGISSYEQYF.

As DNA, the CDR3 is TGTGCCAGCAGCTCACCCCGGGACAGGGGGCAGGAGACCCAGTACTTC. Translation gives CASSSPRDRGQETQYF. This sequence joins TRBV7-2 and TRBJ2-5; TRBD1 matches at 12 bases. Unmatched junction bases numbered 8, after V lost 4 bases and J lost 5 bases. The CDR3 sequence is 16 residues long. Germline CDR1 and CDR2: SGHTA and FQGNSA.

This chain joins TRBV6-5 and TRBJ2-2; 7 bases are shared with TRBD1. The CDR3 runs 16 residues. Unmatched junction bases numbered 9, after V lost 3 bases and J lost 5 bases. CDR1 is MNHEY, CDR2 SVGAGI, per germline. CDR3 nucleotide sequence: TGTGCCAGCAGTTATTCCCAGGGGGTTCTGACCGGGGAGCTGTTTTTT. Translation gives CASSYSQGVLTGELFF.

This chain connects TRBV18 to TRBJ1-2; D gene ambiguous. V lost 2 bases and J lost 9, with 16 bases in between. Looked up from germline, CDR1 is KGHSH and CDR2 is LQKENI. CDR3 length equals 14 residues. CDR3 sequence reads: CASSPSFEVQRYTF. In DNA form, the CDR3 reads TGTGCCAGCTCACCATCCTTCGAAGTACAGCGCTACACCTTC.

This CDR3 is CASSPRGQWFSGNTIYF. The CDR3 DNA reads TGTGCCAGCAGCCCCAGAGGACAGTGGTTCTCTGGAAACACCATATATTTT. The rearrangement uses TRBV7-2 and TRBJ1-3, with TRBD1 as a possible D gene (6 bases). The germline V gene encodes CDR1 SGHTA and CDR2 FQGNSA. The CDR3 covers 17 residues. Trimming pared 5 bases from V and 0 bases from J, leaving 17 bases between.

The sample holds one count of this clone. The J gene is TRBJ2-5, the V gene TRBV2; 9 positions match TRBD1. The V and J ends lost 6 bases and 4 bases, in that order; junction bases with no gene match: 6. The V gene's germline CDR1 is SNHLY and CDR2 FYNNEI. The CDR3 covers 14 residues. The CDR3 DNA follows: TGTGCCAGCAGCCCAGCGACAGGGGGAGAGACCCAGTACTTC. Protein product: CASSPATGGETQYF.

The rearrangement links TRBV7-2 to TRBJ2-7; a possible D gene is TRBD1 (5 bases). V lost 5 bases, J lost 3 bases, and 20 bases lay in between. The germline gives CDR1 SGHTA, CDR2 FQGNSA. This CDR3 is 16 amino acids long. The CDR3 DNA is TGTGCCAGCAGCGAAGTAATCCGGGCAGGGCTCTACGAGCAGTACTTC. Encoded protein: CASSEVIRAGLYEQYF.

The chain uses TRBV3-1 (or the pseudogene TRBV3-2) and TRBJ1-1; D is unclear. With 5 bases removed from V and 5 bases from J, the gap between germline ends came to 15 bases. The CDR3 sequence is 14 residues long. CDR1 and CDR2 from the germline V gene are LGHDT and YNNKEL (reference sequence). The chain's CDR3 is CASSERTRRTEAFF. In nucleotides, the CDR3 is TGTGCCAGCAGCGAGAGAACCCGGAGGACTGAAGCTTTCTTT.

This clone showed up just a few times. The chain joins TRBV14 to TRBJ1-1, with D uncertain. The CDR3 loop spans 13 amino acids. The ends were cut back, 4 bases at V and 9 bases at J, with 15 bases in the middle. Germline loops: CDR1 SGHDN, CDR2 FVKESK. The CDR3 protein is CASSRLLSTQAFF. The CDR3 DNA reads TGTGCCAGCAGCCGCCTGTTGTCGACACAAGCTTTCTTT.

The chain recombines TRBV4-3 with TRBJ2-3; unclear D gene. CDR1 LGHNA and CDR2 YSLEER come from the germline V gene. The CDR3 runs 16 residues. V shed 0 bases and J shed 2 bases, with 12 bases lying between them. The CDR3 DNA is TGCGCCAGCAGCCAAGATAGAGGAAGAGACACAGATACGCAGTATTTT. This sequence encodes CASSQDRGRDTDTQYF.